These 26 T cell receptor beta chains originate from one sample sequenced in a study of T cell responses to AZD1222 COVID-19 vaccine. Profiled with immunoSEQ multiplex PCR; TCRdb holds only in-frame clones, not every one. The table shows 150,000 to 180,000 clones, with more than 90% occurring only once. The material sequenced was peripheral blood, taken on day 0 of AZD1222 vaccination. The receptors originated from an adult in good health.

The genes are TRBV15 and TRBJ1-5; TRBD1 might be the D (6 bases). Deletions cut 0 bases from V and 4 bases from J, with 10 bases between. In germline, CDR1 is LNHNV, CDR2 YYDKDF (reference sequence). CDR3 size: 15 residues. The CDR3 nucleotides are TGTGCCACCAGCAGAGATTTTAGGGGGAATCAGCCCCAGCATTTT. Translating gives CATSRDFRGNQPQHF. Variable domain in full (rest from reference TRBV15 and TRBJ1-5): DAMVIQNPRYQVTQFGKPVTLSCSQTLNHNVMYWYQQKSSQAPKLLFHYYDKDFNNEADTPDNFQSRRPNTSFCFLDIRSPGLGDTAMYLCATSRDFRGNQPQHFGDGTRLSIL.

The CDR3 here is CASSPRGADNSPLHF. CDR3 nucleotides: TGTGCCAGCAGCCCCCGAGGGGCCGATAATTCACCCCTCCACTTT. V gene TRBV3-1 (or the pseudogene TRBV3-2) combines with J gene TRBJ1-6, with D maybe TRBD1 (5 bases). The CDR3 sequence is 15 residues long. V lost 4 bases to trimming and J lost 5 bases, with 12 bases between them. Per germline, CDR1 LGHDT and CDR2 YNNKEL (reference sequence).

As DNA, the CDR3 is TGTGCCAGCAGCTTAGAGGGGGCCGCGGGGACTGAAGCTTTCTTT. It codes for CASSLEGAAGTEAFF. The V call is TRBV11-2, the J call TRBJ1-1, with a possible D match to TRBD1 (6 bases). V shed 0 bases and J shed 5 bases, with 13 bases lying between them. This CDR3 is built from 15 residues. The germline V gene has CDR1 SGHAT and CDR2 FQNNGV.

This chain connects TRBV3-1 (or the pseudogene TRBV3-2) to TRBJ2-3; 11 positions agree with TRBD2. Germline trimming cut 0 bases from V and 3 bases from J; bases unmatched to any gene: 5. The CDR3 has 17 amino acids. Germline assignment: CDR1 LGHDT and CDR2 YNNKEL (reference sequence). The chain's CDR3 is CASSQDRGLAETDTQYF. The CDR3 coding sequence is TGTGCCAGCAGCCAAGATAGGGGACTAGCGGAAACAGATACGCAGTATTTT.

The rearrangement joins TRBV9 to TRBJ2-3; weak D call: TRBD1 (5 bases). The V end was cut by 3 bases, the J end by 6 bases, with 8 bases between. This CDR3 is built from 12 residues. Germline CDR1 reads SGDLS; CDR2 reads YYNGEE. The CDR3 is CASSDAGDTQYF. CDR3 nucleotide sequence: TGTGCCAGCAGCGACGCAGGGGATACGCAGTATTTT. Supplemented by reference TRBV9 and TRBJ2-3, the full variable domain reads DSGVTQTPKHLITATGQRVTLRCSPRSGDLSVYWYQQSLDQGLQFLIQYYNGEERAKGNILERFSAQQFPDLHSELNLSSLELGDSALYFCASSDAGDTQYFGPGTRLTVL.

V usage is TRBV5-5 and J usage is TRBJ1-4; TRBD1 agrees at 9 bases. V was pared by 1 base and J by 8 bases, with 9 bases of the junction left unmatched. There are 16 residues in the CDR3. Germline CDR1 reads SGHKS; CDR2 reads YYEKEE (reference sequence). The CDR3 loop is CASSLRTGTGSEKLFF. CDR3 nucleotides: TGTGCCAGCAGCTTGCGAACCGGGACAGGGAGCGAAAAACTGTTTTTT. The variable domain in full, with the rest retrieved from reference TRBV5-5 and TRBJ1-4, is DAGVTQSPTHLIKTRGQQVTLRCSPISGHKSVSWYQQVLGQGPQFIFQYYEKEERGRGNFPDRFSARQFPNYSSELNVNALLLGDSALYLCASSLRTGTGSEKLFFGSGTQLSVL.

This chain joins TRBV27 and TRBJ2-1, with D perhaps matching TRBD1 (5 bases). CDR1 MNHEY and CDR2 SMNVEV come from the germline V gene (reference sequence). Trimming left V 7 bases short and J 6 bases short, with 22 bases between. This CDR3 is 16 amino acids long. The CDR3 spells CASTISVGAISNEQFF. CDR3 nucleotide sequence: TGTGCCAGCACCATTAGTGTAGGGGCGATTAGCAATGAGCAGTTCTTC.

CDR3 nucleotides: TGTGCCAGCGGCGAGGGACAGGGATCCTCACCCCTCCACTTT. This encodes CASGEGQGSSPLHF. This chain links TRBV6-5 with TRBJ1-6; TRBD1 agrees at 9 bases. Germline-derived CDR1 and CDR2 are MNHEY and SVGAGI. Trimming cost V 8 bases and J 10 bases; bases outside gene matches: 9. This CDR3 is 14 amino acids long.

This clone was detected only once. The chain links TRBV28 to TRBJ1-2; D call uncertain. CDR1 is MDHEN and CDR2 is SYDVKM in the germline V gene. The V gene lost 1 base and the J gene lost 3 bases, with 6 bases spanning the gap. This CDR3 is 13 amino acids long. CDR3 nucleotides: TGTGCCAGCAGTTTATCTGATGACTATGGCTACACCTTC. Its translation is CASSLSDDYGYTF.

The chain employs TRBV10-3 and TRBJ2-1; 9 bases map to TRBD1. Per the germline V gene, CDR1 is ENHRY and CDR2 is SYGVKD. The CDR3 sequence is 17 residues long. The trim removed 1 base at V and 6 bases at J, leaving 10 bases unmatched. The CDR3 coding sequence is TGTGCCATCAGTGAGTGGGATATGGGACAGGGATTCAATGAGCAGTTCTTC. The encoded protein is CAISEWDMGQGFNEQFF.

This chain connects TRBV9 to TRBJ2-1, with a possible D match to TRBD1 (5 bases). The V gene's germline CDR1 is SGDLS and CDR2 YYNGEE. CDR3 length: 15 amino acids. Trimming took 0 bases from V and 4 from J, leaving 11 bases between them. CDR3 nucleotide sequence: TGTGCCAGCAGCGTAGTTCAGGGCGGATACAATGAGCAGTTCTTC. This encodes CASSVVQGGYNEQFF.

Written as DNA, the CDR3 is TGTGCCAGCAGTTTTCAATCAGCCGGTCTGGATGAGCAGTTCTTC. Protein: CASSFQSAGLDEQFF. This chain connects TRBV28 to TRBJ2-1, with D unclear. V lost 3 bases to trimming and J lost 8 bases, with 17 bases between them. CDR3 length equals 15 residues. Per the germline V gene, CDR1 is MDHEN and CDR2 is SYDVKM.

The CDR3 DNA follows: TGTGCCAGTAGCTCCCCCCGGGGCAGACAGTTGGGGGGCTATGGCTACACCTTC. Its translation is CASSSPRGRQLGGYGYTF. The V gene is TRBV19, the J gene TRBJ1-2; TRBD1 might be the D (5 bases). The CDR3 runs to 18 residues. V was trimmed by 6 bases and J by 4 bases, leaving 27 bases between them. Germline V gene sequence: CDR1 LNHDA, CDR2 SQIVND (reference sequence).

In its sample, this clone was seen once. The chain couples TRBV6-2 or TRBV6-3 to TRBJ2-7, with 7 bases matching TRBD1. The CDR3 runs to 17 residues. With 2 bases clipped from V and 3 bases from J, the junction kept 13 bases outside the gene matches. Per germline, CDR1 MNHEY and CDR2 SVGEGT. DNA of the CDR3: TGTGCCAGCAGTTACCTTCAAACCAGGGGGTACAACTACGAGCAGTACTTC. This gives the protein CASSYLQTRGYNYEQYF.

The chain uses TRBV24-1 and TRBJ1-2, with D perhaps matching TRBD1 (5 bases). V lost 4 bases, J lost 7 bases, and 18 bases lay in between. Germline V gene lookup returns CDR1 KGHDR and CDR2 SFDVKD. CDR3 length: 15 amino acids. The CDR3 DNA reads as TGTGCCACCAGTGAGCAGGGTAAGGGGCTCTCTGGCTACACCTTC. This encodes CATSEQGKGLSGYTF.

V usage is TRBV19 and J usage is TRBJ1-1; 7 nucleotides agree with TRBD1. Per germline, CDR1 LNHDA and CDR2 SQIVND (reference sequence). The CDR3 runs to 16 residues. Trimming cost V 7 bases and J 3 bases; bases outside gene matches: 14. Here the CDR3 reads CASTLRNRDSHTEAFF. In DNA, the CDR3 is TGTGCCAGTACCCTTCGAAACCGGGACAGCCACACTGAAGCTTTCTTT.

The rearrangement uses TRBV9 and TRBJ2-7, with 8 positions matching TRBD1. The V gene's germline CDR1 is SGDLS and CDR2 YYNGEE. The CDR3 is made up of 14 amino acids. Trimming removed 0 bases from V and 7 bases from J; junction bases left unmatched: 6. The CDR3 spells CASSVASRQGEQYF. CDR3 coding DNA: TGTGCCAGCAGCGTAGCTTCGAGACAGGGGGAGCAGTACTTC.

The chain joins TRBV5-1 to TRBJ2-7; 8 nucleotides agree with TRBD2. The CDR3 extends over 15 amino acids. Trimming removed 5 bases from V and 2 bases from J; junction bases left unmatched: 9. Looked up from germline, CDR1 is SGHRS and CDR2 is YFSETQ. CDR3 residues: CASSLREGGPYEQYF. The CDR3, as DNA: TGCGCCAGCAGTCTCCGGGAGGGGGGTCCCTACGAGCAGTACTTC.

The J gene is TRBJ2-2, the V gene TRBV9; 7 nucleotides match TRBD2. CDR3 size: 15 residues. V lost 3 bases, J lost 4 bases, and 6 bases stayed unmatched. The germline gives CDR1 SGDLS, CDR2 YYNGEE. The DNA of the CDR3 is TGTGCCAGCAGCGCCCTAGCGGACTCCACCGGGGAGCTGTTTTTT. Protein: CASSALADSTGELFF.

This rearrangement joins TRBV19 to TRBJ2-1; D is perhaps TRBD2 (5 bases). Germline values: CDR1 LNHDA, CDR2 SQIVND (reference sequence). The length of the CDR3 is 13 residues. V gave up 6 bases and J gave up 15 bases, with 21 bases separating them. In DNA, the CDR3 is TGTGCCAGTAGCTCAAGACTTGCGGGCAGCAGGTTCTTC. Protein: CASSSRLAGSRFF. The variable domain in full, with the rest retrieved from reference TRBV19 and TRBJ2-1, is DGGITQSPKYLFRKEGQNVTLSCEQNLNHDAMYWYRQDPGQGLRLIYYSQIVNDFQKGDIAEGYSVSREKKESFPLTVTSAQKNPTAFYLCASSSRLAGSRFFGPGTRLTVL.

The V and J genes are TRBV2 and TRBJ1-5; the D gene is possibly TRBD1 (5 bases). This CDR3 has 14 residues. The V gene's germline CDR1 is SNHLY and CDR2 FYNNEI. The V and J ends lost 3 bases and 5 bases respectively, with 11 bases between them. The CDR3 here is CASSDSGGHQPQHF. For the CDR3, the DNA is TGTGCCAGCAGTGACAGTGGGGGACATCAGCCCCAGCATTTT.

CDR3 DNA: TGTGCCAGCAGTTTATCGGTCGGGGGTGAGGCCTACGAGCAGTACTTC. This translates into CASSLSVGGEAYEQYF. The chain combines TRBV27 with TRBJ2-7; the D gene is possibly TRBD2 (6 bases). Trimming cost V 0 bases and J 2 bases, with 14 bases left between them. CDR3 length: 16 amino acids. Looked up from germline, CDR1 is MNHEY and CDR2 is SMNVEV (reference sequence).

This clone was observed a single time. The chain joins TRBV30 to TRBJ1-1; D remains unclear. CDR3 length equals 11 residues. V dropped 2 bases and J dropped 8 bases, with 9 bases sitting between them. Germline V lookup: CDR1 GTSNPN, CDR2 SVGIG (reference sequence). The CDR3 loop reads CAWSFTAEAFF. The CDR3 DNA follows: TGTGCCTGGAGTTTTACAGCGGAAGCTTTCTTT. Variable domain in full (rest from reference TRBV30 and TRBJ1-1): SQTIHQWPATLVQPVGSPLSLECTVEGTSNPNLYWYRQAAGRGLQLLFYSVGIGQISSEVPQNLSASRPQDRQFILSSKKLLLSDSGFYLCAWSFTAEAFFGQGTRLTVV.

The rearrangement joins TRBV7-9 to TRBJ1-2; no clear D gene. CDR3 length: 11 amino acids. The V and J ends lost 7 bases and 3 bases respectively, with 6 bases between them. Germline CDR1 and CDR2: SEHNR and FQNEAQ (reference sequence). CDR3 sequence: CASILDYGYTF. The CDR3 DNA reads TGTGCCAGCATCCTAGACTATGGCTACACCTTC.

This clone was observed a single time. The chain employs TRBV29-1 and TRBJ1-2; D remains unclear. Trimming took 2 bases from V and 4 from J, leaving 11 bases between them. Looked up from germline, CDR1 is SQVTM and CDR2 is ANQGSEA. This CDR3 spans 13 amino acids. CDR3 residues: CSVESATAYGYTF. As DNA, the CDR3 is TGCAGCGTTGAAAGTGCAACCGCCTATGGCTACACCTTC. Using reference TRBV29-1 and TRBJ1-2 for the parts outside the CDR3, the full variable domain is SAVISQKPSRDICQRGTSLTIQCQVDSQVTMMFWYRQQPGQSLTLIATANQGSEATYESGFVIDKFPISRPNLTFSTLTVSNMSPEDSSIYLCSVESATAYGYTFGSGTRLTVV.

This clone appeared a single time. The chain couples TRBV15 to TRBJ2-7, with D perhaps matching TRBD2 (5 bases). Germline V lookup: CDR1 LNHNV, CDR2 YYDKDF (reference sequence). The CDR3 spans 12 residues. Trimming took off 3 bases at V and 9 bases at J, with 12 bases between the two ends. CDR3 in amino acids: CATSRAVEVQYF. DNA of the CDR3: TGTGCCACCAGCAGGGCCGTGGAGGTGCAGTACTTC.